Listed below are T cell receptor beta chains from one sample, sequenced in a study of T-cell reconstitution after alpha-beta-depleted transplantation in children. TCRdb independently ran MiXCR on the PCR reads; one entry per CDR3 protein. Of some 500,000 distinct CDR3 sequences listed, approximately 20% are singletons. Specimen: PBMCs from the stem cell graft donor, collected from the stem cell graft. These receptors were taken from a human donor who donated a stem cell graft to a child with acute lymphoblastic leukemia. The CDR3 runs from the conserved cysteine through the conserved F or W. The D gene is left open where the match is weak. Some rows mark clone size as missing; the rest say once, few, many or name a class of expanded clone.

size	V	D	J	DNA	CDR3
-	TRBV3-1	-	TRBJ2-5	TGTGCCAGCAGCGCCCGGCCCCAGCCGGGGGTGGAGACCCAGTACTTC	CASSARPQPGVETQYF
few	TRBV20-1	-	TRBJ2-1	TGCAGTGCTAGGGGGATCGAGCACAATGAGCAGTTCTTC	CSARGIEHNEQFF
-	TRBV29-1	-	TRBJ2-1	TGCAGCGTAGGGACCTCCTACAATGAGCAGTTCTTC	CSVGTSYNEQFF
-	TRBV12-3/TRBV12-4	-	TRBJ1-1	TGTGCCAGCAGTTTAATGTCTGCGGTGAACACTGAAGCTTTCTTT	CASSLMSAVNTEAFF
-	TRBV5-1	-	TRBJ2-7	TGCGCCAGCAGCTTGGAATATTGGGAGCAGTACTTC	CASSLEYWEQYF
-	TRBV20-1	TRBD2	TRBJ2-2	TGCAGTGCTAAGTTAGCGGGTCGGAGCACCGGGGAGCTGTTTTTT	CSAKLAGRSTGELFF
once	TRBV12-3/TRBV12-4	TRBD2	TRBJ2-3	TGTGCCAGCAGGAGGACTAGCGGGAGGGCCGACGATAGGACAGATACGCAGTATTTT	CASRRTSGRADDRTDTQYF
-	TRBV7-3	-	TRBJ2-2	TGTGCCAGCAGCAATACAGGATCGAACACCGGGGAGCTGTTTTTT	CASSNTGSNTGELFF
-	TRBV3-1	TRBD1	TRBJ2-7	TGTGCCAGCAGCCCCGACAGGGGGACCTACGAGCAGTACTTC	CASSPDRGTYEQYF
many	TRBV7-9	-	TRBJ1-3	TGTGCCAGCAGTTGGGGGCGGTCCCCCTCTGGAAACACCATATATTTT	CASSWGRSPSGNTIYF
-	TRBV10-2	-	TRBJ1-1	TGCGCCAGCAGTGAGTCTTTCAATTGGGGGGGTATGAGGATGAACACTGAAGCTTTCTTT	CASSESFNWGGMRMNTEAFF
-	TRBV2	TRBD2	TRBJ2-5	TGTGCCAGCAGCCAGCGGCTAGCGGGGGAGACCCAGTACTTC	CASSQRLAGETQYF
few	TRBV12-3/TRBV12-4	-	TRBJ1-5	TGTGCCAGCAGTTTAGCGAGGACAGCTAATCAGCCCCAGCATTTT	CASSLARTANQPQHF
few	TRBV7-3	-	TRBJ2-7	TGTGCCAGCAGCCCCTCAAGGGCGGGCGTCTACGAGCAGTACTTC	CASSPSRAGVYEQYF
-	TRBV12-3/TRBV12-4	TRBD2	TRBJ2-2	TGTGCCAGCAGCGAGGGACTAGTAGTCACCGGGGAGCTGTTTTTT	CASSEGLVVTGELFF
-	TRBV12-3/TRBV12-4	-	TRBJ1-6	TGTGCCAGCAGTACAGGCCGGCCCCACACCCTCCACTTT	CASSTGRPHTLHF
-	TRBV6-4	TRBD2	TRBJ2-1	TGTGCCAGCAAAGGGCTAGCGGCCAATGAGCAGTTCTTC	CASKGLAANEQFF
-	TRBV29-1	-	TRBJ2-2	TGCAGCGTTGAAGATCTTTTGGACGGGGGAACCGGGGAGCTGTTTTTT	CSVEDLLDGGTGELFF
-	TRBV7-9	-	TRBJ2-7	TGTGCCAGCAGCCACCCAAGTCCCCCTTTCTACGAGCAGTACTTC	CASSHPSPPFYEQYF
-	TRBV9	TRBD2	TRBJ2-5	TGTGCCAGCAGCGTAGAGTCTAGCGGGAGCCAAGAGACCCAGTACTTC	CASSVESSGSQETQYF
few	TRBV4-1	-	TRBJ1-1	TGCGCCAGCAGCCGATCTCCGACGGAGGAAGCTTTCTTT	CASSRSPTEEAFF
-	TRBV27	-	TRBJ2-6	TGTGCCACCAGCCTATGGAGCTCTGGGGCCAACGTCCTGACTTTC	CATSLWSSGANVLTF
few	TRBV27	TRBD2	TRBJ2-3	TGTGCCAGCGGACGACTAGCGACTAGCACAGATACGCAGTATTTT	CASGRLATSTDTQYF
-	TRBV25-1	-	TRBJ2-7	TGTGCCAGCAGTGGACTAGGATTTCCAGTCGAGCAGTACTTC	CASSGLGFPVEQYF
-	TRBV5-1	TRBD2	TRBJ2-1	TGCGCCAGCAGCCTGAGACAACTAGCGTCAAGGAGGGGTAATGAGCAGTTCTTC	CASSLRQLASRRGNEQFF
-	TRBV5-1	TRBD1	TRBJ1-1	TGCGCCAGCAGCGCCCGGACAGGGGGCCCGCAAGCTTTCTTT	CASSARTGGPQAFF
-	TRBV7-8	-	TRBJ1-5	TGTGCCAGCAGCTTAGTACCGTATAGCAATCAGCCCCAGCATTTT	CASSLVPYSNQPQHF
-	TRBV4-1	TRBD2	TRBJ2-3	TGCGCCAGCAGCCTTGGGACTAGCGTTGAAGATACGCAGTATTTT	CASSLGTSVEDTQYF
few	TRBV12-3/TRBV12-4	-	TRBJ2-7	TGTGCCAGCAGTATCTCCAACGAGCAGTACTTC	CASSISNEQYF
-	TRBV29-1	-	TRBJ1-2	TGCAGCGTTGAACAGGGGATTGGCTACACCTTC	CSVEQGIGYTF
few	TRBV5-1	-	TRBJ2-1	TGCGCCAGCAGGGATGACCCTAGCTCCTACAATGAGCAGTTCTTC	CASRDDPSSYNEQFF
few	TRBV7-9	-	TRBJ1-2	TGTGCCAGCTTTTTATTGAGGGGGGCTAACTATGGCTACACCTTC	CASFLLRGANYGYTF
-	TRBV29-1	-	TRBJ2-5	TGCAGCGTTCGGTTGGCAGGGGAGACCCAGTACTTC	CSVRLAGETQYF
-	TRBV5-1	TRBD2	TRBJ2-1	TGCGCCACCAGTTGGGGGACTAGCGGATACAATGAGCAGTTCTTC	CATSWGTSGYNEQFF
-	TRBV20-1	TRBD2	TRBJ2-7	TGCAGTGCGGAGGGTCTAGCGGGGTCCTACGAGCAGTACTTC	CSAEGLAGSYEQYF
few	TRBV7-3	-	TRBJ1-2	TGTGCCAGCAGCTTCAGCCAGTACTATGGCTACACCTTC	CASSFSQYYGYTF
-	TRBV27	-	TRBJ2-5	TGTGCCAGCAGTCCGTACCTTGGGGAGACCCAGTACTTC	CASSPYLGETQYF
few	TRBV7-9	-	TRBJ2-5	TGTGCCAGCAGCCGTCGTAGCGACCGGGAGACCCAGTACTTC	CASSRRSDRETQYF
many	TRBV12-3/TRBV12-4	-	TRBJ2-1	TGCGCCAGCAGCTTGGGGATTAATGAGCAGTTCTTC	CASSLGINEQFF
-	TRBV9	TRBD1	TRBJ2-7	TGTGCCAGCAGCCCACCGACAGGGTGGGAGCAGTACTTC	CASSPPTGWEQYF
-	TRBV9	TRBD2	TRBJ2-7	TGTGCCAGCGGCTACGGACTAGCGGGTTACGAGCAGTACTTC	CASGYGLAGYEQYF
-	TRBV18	TRBD1	TRBJ2-7	TGTGCCAGCTCACCACCAAGCAGGACAGGGGGCAGCGAGCAGTACTTC	CASSPPSRTGGSEQYF
-	TRBV5-1	TRBD1	TRBJ1-2	TGCGCCAGCAGCGCCACCGGGACAGGGCTCGGCTATGTCTACACCTTC	CASSATGTGLGYVYTF
few	TRBV7-9	TRBD2	TRBJ2-1	TGTGCCAGCAGCCCGAGGGACTATCCCTACAATGAGCAGTTCTTC	CASSPRDYPYNEQFF
-	TRBV4-1	-	TRBJ1-2	TGCGCCAGCAGCCCGCGGGGGACGCAGCGCGCCTATGGCTACACCTTC	CASSPRGTQRAYGYTF
few	TRBV6-5	-	TRBJ2-6	TGTGCCAGCAGTTTCGACGGCTCTGGGGCCAACGTCCTGACTTTC	CASSFDGSGANVLTF
-	TRBV7-6	-	TRBJ2-1	TGTGCCAGCAGCTACCCGAACAATGAGCAGTTCTTC	CASSYPNNEQFF
few	TRBV19	-	TRBJ1-5	TGTGCCAGTAGTATAGATGGTCCGAGGATATTAGGCAATCAGCCCCAGCATTTT	CASSIDGPRILGNQPQHF
-	TRBV7-9	-	TRBJ2-3	TGTGCCAGCAGCTTAGTCAGGCGGGACGTGAATACGCAGTATTTT	CASSLVRRDVNTQYF
few	TRBV24-1	-	TRBJ1-2	TGTGCCACCAGTGATGCCGGACCTTCCCGAGAGGGCTACACCTTC	CATSDAGPSREGYTF
few	TRBV5-1	-	TRBJ1-3	TGCGCCAGCAGCTTGTTGGGGGGACGCCAGCCCTACTCTGGAAACACCATATATTTT	CASSLLGGRQPYSGNTIYF
few	TRBV5-1	TRBD1	TRBJ2-4	TGCGCCAGCAGCGACAGGGTTGGGGCCAAAAACATTCAGTACTTC	CASSDRVGAKNIQYF
few	TRBV7-6	-	TRBJ2-3	TGTGCCAGCAGCTTACGGACTCCTAGCACAGATACGCAGTATTTT	CASSLRTPSTDTQYF
-	TRBV10-3	-	TRBJ2-1	TGTGCCATCAGGACGAGCTCCTACAATGAGCAGTTCTTC	CAIRTSSYNEQFF
many	TRBV12-3/TRBV12-4	TRBD1	TRBJ1-5	TGTGCCAGCAGTTTAGGGACAGGGGTTAGCAATCAGCCCCAGCATTTT	CASSLGTGVSNQPQHF
few	TRBV6-6	TRBD2	TRBJ2-7	TGTGCCAGCACCCGACTAGCGGGAGGCGAGCAGTACTTC	CASTRLAGGEQYF
few	TRBV7-3	-	TRBJ2-3	TGTGCCAGCAGCTTATGGCCCTCGAGGTGGGATACGCAGTATTTT	CASSLWPSRWDTQYF
-	TRBV19	-	TRBJ1-2	TGTGCCAGTATCAGCCGGGGCTATGGCTACACCTTC	CASISRGYGYTF
-	TRBV5-1	-	TRBJ1-1	TGCGCCAGCAGCTTGGAGGGACTGCTGAACACTGAAGCTTTCTTT	CASSLEGLLNTEAFF
-	TRBV7-9	-	TRBJ1-6	TGTGCCAGCAGCCCCTCGGGGGCCAATAATTCACCCCTCCACTTT	CASSPSGANNSPLHF